This T cell receptor (beta chain) was sequenced during a study of T cells after yellow fever vaccination (dated by TCRdb to the late 2010s). As for the study more broadly: Libraries from fractions with low cell numbers were prepared with the SMART-Seq v4 Ultra Low Input RNA kit. To follow T-cell clones before and after both primary and booster YFV17D yellow fever vaccination, bulk TCR alpha and beta repertoires underwent longitudinal sequencing. Two healthy male donors made up the cohort, one aged 18 to 30 years and the other aged 30 to 40 years. Bulk PBMC replicates and cell subsets were isolated from blood drawn at multiple timepoints before and after both primary and secondary immunization.

The sample's treatment or condition, from its label and the paper: live attenuated yellow fever vaccine strain. At each blood-draw timepoint, two biological replicates of bulk PBMCs were collected. A standard Ficoll-Paque protocol was used to isolate PBMCs from peripheral blood. TriZol was used to extract RNA from bulk PBMCs, CD4 and CD8 fractions, and dextramer-positive and dextramer-negative fractions. TCR cDNA was synthesized by 5'RACE template switching, through which a universal primer site and unique molecular identifiers were introduced. Priming for cDNA synthesis came from both the TCR alpha and TCR beta constant segments. Two PCR steps were used to amplify libraries, with sample barcodes and sequencing adapters being added in the second step. Sequencing of libraries was done on Illumina HiSeq 2500 (2x100 bp) or NovaSeq (2x150 bp). The original methods were these. MIGEC was used to demultiplex reads and collapse the reads into UMI consensus sequences, and MiXCR was used for V(D)J alignment. Vaccine-responding clonotypes were identified with edgeR using replicate PBMC samples, with FDR below 0.01 and a log2 fold change above 5 up to day 15 being required. Each bulk clonotype was labeled CD4 or CD8 based on which sequenced repertoire, CD4 or CD8, contained the clonotype at higher abundance. The raw public data were reprocessed by TCRdb itself: fastp quality trimming at Q25, MiXCR clonotype calling, in-frame beta chains only. Under each unique CDR3 protein, matching rows form one entry showing the most common genes and DNA. The authors' filters were not applied to this entry. Across this sample there are around 530,000 distinct CDR3 sequences, with roughly 17% seen only once. Of the sample, approximately 15% falls within the top ten clones.

The sample holds a few counts of this clonotype. No cognate antigen has been identified for it. No clone much larger than this one lies a single base away; base qualities are absent. Study-wide findings and limitations: The secondary T-cell response was weaker than the primary response but faster, peaking on day 5 instead of day 15. Because only a couple of donors were included in the study, the extent to which the findings can be generalized is limited. A small fraction of clonotypes appeared in both the CD4 and CD8 compartments, likely as a result of convergent recombination. After the booster, most clones that had expanded after primary vaccination were detected again (almost 97% of CD4 and over 75% of CD8), suggesting broad maintenance of memory. Because abundant contaminating clonotypes from the bulk population could be contained in FACS-sorted repertoires, computational filtering was required.

The material was PBMCs, obtained 5 days after the first yellow fever vaccination. This clonotype was obtained from a man aged 18 to 30 who received the YFV17D yellow fever vaccine.

The DNA is TGCAGCGTTTCCGGGGCAGGGGCTAATTCACCCCTCCACTTT. Translated, it reads CSVSGAGANSPLHF. The rearranged chain carries TRBV29-1 and TRBJ1-6, with TRBD1 perhaps the D gene, on 6 matching bases. Measured from the cysteine to the phenylalanine, the CDR3 is 14 residues long. The DNA shown is the 42-base CDR3, in frame from base 1. The germline V gene sets CDR1 to SQVTM and CDR2 to ANQGSEA. V and J are truncated by 5 bases and 6 bases respectively, leaving an intervening sequence of 14 bases.